The 19 T cell receptor beta chains presented below share a single source sample, sequenced in a study of response to subunit inactivated influenza vaccine. TCRdb ran MiXCR on the RT-PCR reads and lists one entry per CDR3 protein. The sample includes more than 400,000 distinct CDR3 sequences, around 7.7% of them seen just once. The sequences come from PBMCs from blood, collected roughly 24 months after vaccination. The receptors stem from a man aged 45 to 75 who received an inactivated influenza vaccine.

CDR3: CASSLGHFGFTEAFF. The DNA for the CDR3 is TGTGCCAGCAGCCTAGGTCACTTCGGGTTCACTGAAGCTTTCTTT. The genes are TRBV14 and TRBJ1-1; the D is unclear. CDR1 is SGHDN, CDR2 FVKESK, per germline. The CDR3 is made up of 15 amino acids. The V end lost 4 bases, the J end lost 4 bases, and 16 bases lay between the germline ends.

The V gene is TRBV28, the J gene TRBJ2-1, with TRBD1 matching 8 bases. Losses at the gene ends were 7 bases for V and 5 bases for J; bases not matched to a gene: 13. This CDR3 region has 16 residues. Germline CDR1 reads MDHEN; CDR2 reads SYDVKM. The CDR3 here is CASKFLDRVLNNEQFF. CDR3 nucleotides: TGTGCCAGCAAGTTTTTGGACAGGGTTTTGAACAATGAGCAGTTCTTC.

This clonotype occurred many times. This sequence joins TRBV4-3 and TRBJ2-3; D might be TRBD2 (6 bases). This CDR3 has 19 amino acids. The V end lost 0 bases, the J end lost 6 bases, and 25 bases lay between the germline ends. Germline CDR1 is LGHNA and CDR2 is YSLEER. The CDR3 DNA reads TGCGCCAGCAGCCAAGATCTGGGGACGGGACTGTACCTTCCCGATACGCAGTATTTT. Translating it yields CASSQDLGTGLYLPDTQYF.

This clonotype was recorded at least ten times. This chain uses TRBV29-1 with TRBJ1-2; D unresolved. CDR3 length equals 13 residues. V gave up 4 bases and J gave up 5 bases, with 14 bases separating them. The germline V gene encodes CDR1 SQVTM and CDR2 ANQGSEA. The CDR3 spells CSVVWRRGYGYTF. For the CDR3, the DNA is TGCAGCGTTGTCTGGCGTCGAGGGTATGGCTACACCTTC. The full variable domain, its missing parts supplied by reference TRBV29-1 and TRBJ1-2, is SAVISQKPSRDICQRGTSLTIQCQVDSQVTMMFWYRQQPGQSLTLIATANQGSEATYESGFVIDKFPISRPNLTFSTLTVSNMSPEDSSIYLCSVVWRRGYGYTFGSGTRLTVV.

This clonotype has a handful of counts. V is TRBV19 and J is TRBJ2-1, with TRBD2 identical over 11 bases. Germline lookup yields CDR1 LNHDA and CDR2 SQIVND (reference sequence). This CDR3 is 14 amino acids long. With V trimmed by 5 bases and J by 10 bases, 7 bases remained unmatched. CDR3 nucleotides: TGTGCCAGTAGTCCGGGACTAGCGGTGAGGGAGCAGTTCTTC. It encodes CASSPGLAVREQFF. Full variable domain (rest looked up from reference TRBV19 and TRBJ2-1): DGGITQSPKYLFRKEGQNVTLSCEQNLNHDAMYWYRQDPGQGLRLIYYSQIVNDFQKGDIAEGYSVSREKKESFPLTVTSAQKNPTAFYLCASSPGLAVREQFFGPGTRLTVL.

Many counts were recorded for this clonotype. V usage is TRBV5-6 and J usage is TRBJ2-2; D not resolved. V lost 2 bases, J lost 4 bases, and 6 bases lay in between. The CDR3 totals 13 residues. Germline V gene sequence: CDR1 SGHDT, CDR2 YYEEEE. The DNA for the CDR3 is TGTGCCAGCAGCTTCAGAGGCACCGGGGAGCTGTTTTTT. It translates to CASSFRGTGELFF.

This clonotype showed up many times. V usage is TRBV7-2 and J usage is TRBJ1-1; D unresolved. The germline gives CDR1 SGHTA, CDR2 FQGNSA. Trimming took 5 bases from V and 2 from J, leaving 9 bases between them. The CDR3 consists of 13 residues. The DNA for the CDR3 is TGTGCCAGCAGCCTTGACACAAACACTGAAGCTTTCTTT. Protein: CASSLDTNTEAFF.

J is TRBJ2-2 and V is TRBV4-3, with 7 bases that match TRBD1. The CDR3 consists of 15 residues. CDR1 LGHNA and CDR2 YSLEER come from the germline V gene. The junction had 11 bases not matched to a gene; V was cut back by 0 bases and J by 13 bases. The chain's CDR3 is CASSQDGQAPLWLFF. The CDR3 bases are TGCGCCAGCAGCCAAGACGGACAGGCCCCACTGTGGCTGTTTTTT.

This clonotype has just a few counts. The rearrangement links TRBV11-2 to TRBJ2-3; 7 bases match TRBD2. The germline V gene has CDR1 SGHAT and CDR2 FQNNGV. V shed 6 bases and J 2 bases; nucleotides not matched to a gene: 8. The CDR3 covers 15 residues. CDR3 nucleotide sequence: TGTGCCAGCAGAGCTCGGACTAGACCCACAGATACGCAGTATTTT. It codes for CASRARTRPTDTQYF.

The chain recombines TRBV7-9 with TRBJ1-5; the match to TRBD1 covers 7 bases. The CDR3 totals 13 residues. V shed 5 bases and J 7 bases; nucleotides not matched to a gene: 5. The germline V gene has CDR1 SEHNR and CDR2 FQNEAQ (reference sequence). The CDR3 DNA reads TGTGCCAGCAGCCCTGTAGGGGGCCAGCCCCAGCATTTT. Its translation is CASSPVGGQPQHF.

This clonotype was found many times. The rearrangement links TRBV12-3 or TRBV12-4 to TRBJ2-3; 7 positions agree with TRBD1. Trimming removed 7 bases from V and 0 bases from J; junction bases left unmatched: 7. CDR3 length equals 15 residues. This CDR3 reads CASTRDSHSTDTQYF. CDR3 sequence (DNA): TGTGCCAGCACCCGGGACAGCCATAGCACAGATACGCAGTATTTT.

The chain employs TRBV20-1 and TRBJ1-5; TRBD1 is a possible D gene (5 bases). Trimming left V 2 bases short and J 4 bases short, with 9 bases between. From germline, CDR1 is DFQATT and CDR2 SNEGSKA (reference sequence). The CDR3 covers 13 residues. CDR3 region: CSARLAGNQPQHF. The CDR3 DNA follows: TGCAGTGCTAGATTGGCAGGGAATCAGCCCCAGCATTTT.

This clonotype was picked up a small number of times. V gene TRBV7-6 combines with J gene TRBJ1-6, with 7 bases that match TRBD1. Germline values: CDR1 SGHVS, CDR2 FNYEAQ. The CDR3 is 16 residues long. Trimming took 5 bases from V and 7 from J; bases not matched to a gene: 11. CDR3 nucleotide sequence: TGTGCCAGCAGCAAAACAGGGGACGGGATGAATTCACCCCTCCACTTT. It is translated as CASSKTGDGMNSPLHF.

The sample holds a few counts of this clonotype. This sequence joins TRBV28 and TRBJ1-2, with TRBD1 identical over 7 bases. The length of the CDR3 is 14 residues. Germline values: CDR1 MDHEN, CDR2 SYDVKM. Unmatched junction bases numbered 8, after V lost 6 bases and J lost 4 bases. Here the CDR3 reads CASRPGTAGYGYTF. The CDR3 region has the DNA TGTGCCAGCAGGCCCGGGACAGCAGGCTATGGCTACACCTTC.

The rearrangement links TRBV28 to TRBJ2-7; D possibly uses TRBD1 or TRBD2 (6 bases each). The V end lost 3 bases, the J end lost 4 bases, and 25 bases lay between the germline ends. The CDR3 is 18 residues long. The germline V gene encodes CDR1 MDHEN and CDR2 SYDVKM. In nucleotides, the CDR3 is TGTGCCAGCAGTTTCCCCTCGCGTGGGGGGCGAGTACCTTACGAGCAGTACTTC. Residues: CASSFPSRGGRVPYEQYF. Full variable domain (rest looked up from reference TRBV28 and TRBJ2-7): DVKVTQSSRYLVKRTGEKVFLECVQDMDHENMFWYRQDPGLGLRLIYFSYDVKMKEKGDIPEGYSVSREKKERFSLILESASTNQTSMYLCASSFPSRGGRVPYEQYFGPGTRLTVT.

This clonotype was observed many times. J is TRBJ1-3 and V is TRBV28; D perhaps matches TRBD1 (5 bases). The CDR3 is 15 residues long. Trimming stripped 6 bases from V and 8 bases from J, with 20 bases between. Germline V gene lookup returns CDR1 MDHEN and CDR2 SYDVKM. In nucleotides, the CDR3 is TGTGCCAGCAGCCCCGCCCCGGGCCGGGGACACACCATATATTTT. Protein sequence: CASSPAPGRGHTIYF.

The CDR3 DNA sequence: TGTGCCAGCAGTTTACCCAGGGGATCCTACGAGCAGTACTTC. It translates to CASSLPRGSYEQYF. V usage is TRBV27 and J usage is TRBJ2-7; a weak D match, TRBD1 (6 bases). The V gene lost 2 bases and the J gene lost 1 base, with 9 bases spanning the gap. The CDR3 loop spans 14 amino acids. The germline CDR1 and CDR2 sequences are MNHEY and SMNVEV (reference sequence).

This clonotype was counted a few times. V gene TRBV5-6 combines with J gene TRBJ1-5; D gene unclear. CDR3 length equals 14 residues. The V gene's germline CDR1 is SGHDT and CDR2 YYEEEE. Trimming pared 0 bases from V and 4 bases from J, leaving 8 bases between. CDR3 coding DNA: TGTGCCAGCAGCTTGGCCGGGTTTAATCAGCCCCAGCATTTT. Translation: CASSLAGFNQPQHF.

In this sample, this clonotype turned up many times. V is TRBV7-3 and J is TRBJ1-5, with 8 bases identical to TRBD1. The CDR3 is 14 amino acids. V dropped 6 bases and J dropped 3; count of bases not matched to a gene: 4. The germline CDR1 and CDR2 sequences are SGHTA and FQGTGA. The DNA for the CDR3 is TGTGCCAGCAGTCAGGACAGGGACAATCAGCCCCAGCATTTT. Protein sequence: CASSQDRDNQPQHF.